The 17 T cell receptor beta chains given below trace back to one sample, sequenced in a study of shared clonotypes between healthy human individuals. Naive-designated CD8 cells lacked CD45RO, were positively enriched for CCR7, and omitted terminally differentiated effector memory CD45RA+ cells. Sequencing was performed with immunoSEQ multiplex PCR; in TCRdb, only in-frame clones are kept and a portion is missing. This sample has around 2,000,000 clones, with around 96% found just once. The sequenced sample consisted of naive CD8+ T cells sorted from blood. These receptor sequences come from a man younger than 35 in good health.

A note on this clone: The germline gene is not matched at one end of the junction; a read error may be the cause. The chain employs TRBV6-5 and TRBJ2-7, with 10 bases fitting TRBD2. The CDR3 consists of 14 residues. Germline values: CDR1 MNHEY, CDR2 SVGAGI. CDR3 in DNA: TGTGCCATCAGTTCTAGCGGGAGCTCCTACGAGCAGTACTTC. This translates into CAISSSGSSYEQYF.

CDR3 nucleotides: TGTGCCAGCAGTTTATTGACAGGGGACAATCAGCCCCAGCATTTT. As protein: CASSLLTGDNQPQHF. The chain carries TRBV27 and TRBJ1-5, with 8 bases matching TRBD1. The CDR3 is made up of 15 amino acids. Per the germline V gene, CDR1 is MNHEY and CDR2 is SMNVEV (reference sequence). With V trimmed by 1 base and J by 3 bases, 2 bases remained unmatched.

The chain links TRBV7-9 to TRBJ2-3; the D gene could be TRBD1 or TRBD2 (5 bases each). Germline V gene sequence: CDR1 SEHNR, CDR2 FQNEAQ (reference sequence). V dropped 7 bases and J dropped 6 bases, with 20 bases sitting between them. This CDR3 is built from 15 residues. CDR3 sequence reads: CASTPFGGVGDTQYF. The CDR3 region has the DNA TGTGCCAGCACCCCCTTTGGGGGAGTGGGGGATACGCAGTATTTT.

The V and J genes are TRBV6-5 and TRBJ2-7, with TRBD1 matching 8 bases. Germline loops: CDR1 MNHEY, CDR2 SVGAGI. V lost 1 base and J lost 4; bases outside the gene matches: 6. The CDR3 has 15 amino acids. The DNA of the CDR3 is TGTGCCAGCAGTTACTTCGGACAGGGACTGTACGAGCAGTACTTC. This encodes CASSYFGQGLYEQYF.

The rearrangement uses TRBV10-3 and TRBJ2-6; D unresolved. Germline V gene data show CDR1 as ENHRY and CDR2 as SYGVKD. This CDR3 is built from 16 residues. Trimming cost V 7 bases and J 0 bases, with 13 bases left between them. The CDR3 is CAIKGPFGSGANVLTF. DNA of the CDR3: TGTGCCATCAAGGGCCCCTTTGGCTCTGGGGCCAACGTCCTGACTTTC.

J is TRBJ2-7 and V is TRBV7-9; TRBD2 aligns across 7 bases. Germline V gene lookup returns CDR1 SEHNR and CDR2 FQNEAQ (reference sequence). CDR3 length: 17 residues. Unmatched junction bases numbered 17, after V lost 5 bases and J lost 4 bases. CDR3 in amino acids: CASSPPPGLVGGYEQYF. The CDR3 nucleotides read TGTGCCAGCAGCCCCCCCCCAGGACTAGTGGGGGGGTACGAGCAGTACTTC.

V and J are TRBV2 and TRBJ2-7; D is uncertain. V lost 7 bases and J 3 bases, leaving 22 bases between the germline ends. CDR1 and CDR2 from the germline V gene are SNHLY and FYNNEI. The CDR3 totals 16 residues. The CDR3 coding sequence is TGTGCCAGCACTACGACCGCGCACCCCTGGAGCTACGAGCAGTACTTC. It is translated as CASTTTAHPWSYEQYF. The full variable domain, completed using reference TRBV2 and TRBJ2-7, is EPEVTQTPSHQVTQMGQEVILRCVPISNHLYFYWYRQILGQKVEFLVSFYNNEISEKSEIFDDQFSVERPDGSNFTLKIRSTKLEDSAMYFCASTTTAHPWSYEQYFGPGTRLTVT.

V gene TRBV4-3 combines with J gene TRBJ2-1; D call uncertain. CDR1 and CDR2 (germline): LGHNA, YSLEER. The length of the CDR3 is 16 residues. V dropped 0 bases and J dropped 0 bases, with 9 bases sitting between them. In nucleotides, the CDR3 is TGCGCCAGCAGCCAAGATTCCTTGAGCTCCTACAATGAGCAGTTCTTC. The encoded protein is CASSQDSLSSYNEQFF.

The chain has TRBV6-1 and TRBJ1-2, with TRBD1 identical over 8 bases. The germline V gene encodes CDR1 MNHNS and CDR2 SASEGT. The CDR3 has 13 residues. J was trimmed by 2 bases and V by 6 bases; bases with no gene match: 2. CDR3: CASRRQGNYGYTF. The DNA of the CDR3 is TGTGCCAGCAGAAGACAGGGGAACTATGGCTACACCTTC.

V and J are TRBV4-1 and TRBJ1-1; D is uncertain. Between the trimmed V and J ends, which lost 2 bases and 2 bases, there was a span of 9 bases. Germline V gives CDR1 MGHRA, CDR2 YSYEKL. This CDR3 region has 14 residues. The CDR3 spells CASSQIGRNTEAFF. Here the CDR3 DNA reads TGCGCCAGCAGCCAAATAGGACGAAACACTGAAGCTTTCTTT.

This chain links TRBV7-9 with TRBJ2-1; D may be TRBD2 (6 bases). Germline V CDR1 and CDR2: SEHNR, FQNEAQ (reference sequence). V was cut by 5 bases and J by 0 bases, with 14 bases left in between. CDR3 length: 16 amino acids. CDR3 coding DNA: TGTGCCAGCAGCACGCAGCCCGGGAGCTCCTACAATGAGCAGTTCTTC. Translating it yields CASSTQPGSSYNEQFF.

J is TRBJ1-2 and V is TRBV29-1, with D perhaps matching TRBD1 (6 bases). CDR3 length: 14 amino acids. Trimming cost V 3 bases and J 6 bases, with 17 bases left between them. Germline V gene lookup returns CDR1 SQVTM and CDR2 ANQGSEA. The CDR3 is CSVEGLQGVHGYTF. CDR3 in DNA: TGCAGCGTTGAGGGGCTACAGGGCGTACATGGCTACACCTTC.

V is TRBV5-1 and J is TRBJ2-5; 8 nucleotides match TRBD1. The ends lost 4 bases at V and 2 bases at J; junction bases unmatched: 7. The CDR3 sequence is 15 residues long. Looked up from germline, CDR1 is SGHRS and CDR2 is YFSETQ. The CDR3 DNA reads as TGCGCCAGCAGCGAAGGACAGGGAGAACAAGAGACCCAGTACTTC. This codes for CASSEGQGEQETQYF.

The CDR3 loop is CASSEMARGNQPQHF. CDR3 bases: TGTGCCAGCAGTGAAATGGCCCGAGGGAATCAGCCCCAGCATTTT. The chain carries TRBV2 and TRBJ1-5; D call uncertain. The germline gives CDR1 SNHLY, CDR2 FYNNEI. Trimming cost V 2 bases and J 4 bases, with 12 bases left between them. CDR3 length equals 15 residues.

This clone appeared a single time. This chain uses TRBV4-1 with TRBJ1-5; D gene uncertain. The CDR3 is 16 amino acids. Looked up from germline, CDR1 is MGHRA and CDR2 is YSYEKL. Trimming removed 0 bases at V and 3 bases at J, with 12 bases between. The CDR3, as DNA: TGCGCCAGCAGCCAAGAAGGGCCGAGGGACAATCAGCCCCAGCATTTT. Amino acids: CASSQEGPRDNQPQHF.

This chain uses TRBV10-1 with TRBJ1-1, with 7 nucleotides matching TRBD1. The CDR3 is 13 residues long. Germline-derived CDR1 and CDR2 are WNHNN and SYGVQD (reference sequence). V dropped 6 bases and J dropped 4; count of bases not matched to a gene: 5. The CDR3 region has the DNA TGCGCCAGCAGCGACGGGACAGTCACTGAAGCTTTCTTT. Amino acid sequence: CASSDGTVTEAFF.

The V and J genes are TRBV4-1 and TRBJ1-5; 8 bases are shared with TRBD1. Germline CDR1 MGHRA, CDR2 YSYEKL. The CDR3 is 14 residues long. V shed 0 bases and J 12 bases; nucleotides not matched to a gene: 7. In nucleotides, the CDR3 is TGCGCCAGCAGCCAAGATCACCCGGGACAGGTCCAGCATTTT. Translating gives CASSQDHPGQVQHF.